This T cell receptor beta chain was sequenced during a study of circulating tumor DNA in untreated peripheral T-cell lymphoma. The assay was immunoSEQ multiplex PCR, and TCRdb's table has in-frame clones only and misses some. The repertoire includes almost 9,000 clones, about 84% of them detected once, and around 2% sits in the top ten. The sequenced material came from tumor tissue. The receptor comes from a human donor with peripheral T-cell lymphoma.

The CDR3 is CSVYSGGAPDTQYF. CDR3 nucleotides: TGCAGCGTTTATAGCGGGGGGGCCCCAGATACGCAGTATTTT. The V call is TRBV29-1, the J call TRBJ2-3; TRBD2 matches at 11 bases. The CDR3 has 14 residues. CDR1 is SQVTM, CDR2 ANQGSEA, per germline. V lost 5 bases, J lost 4 bases, and 5 bases stayed unmatched.